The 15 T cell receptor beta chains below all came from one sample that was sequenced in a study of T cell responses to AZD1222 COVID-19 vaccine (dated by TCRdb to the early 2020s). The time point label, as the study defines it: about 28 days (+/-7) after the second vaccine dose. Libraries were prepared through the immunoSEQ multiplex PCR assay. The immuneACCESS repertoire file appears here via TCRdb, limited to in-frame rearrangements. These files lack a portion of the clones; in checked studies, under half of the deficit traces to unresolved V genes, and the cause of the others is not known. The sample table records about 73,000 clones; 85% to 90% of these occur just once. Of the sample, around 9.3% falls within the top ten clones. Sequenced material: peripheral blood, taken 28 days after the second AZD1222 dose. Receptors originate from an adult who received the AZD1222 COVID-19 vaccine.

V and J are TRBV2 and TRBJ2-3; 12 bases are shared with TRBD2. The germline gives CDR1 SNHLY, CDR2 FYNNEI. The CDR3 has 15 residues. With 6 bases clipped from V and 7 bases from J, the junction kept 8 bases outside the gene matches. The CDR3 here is CASRETSGGGYTQYF. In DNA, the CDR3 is TGTGCCAGCAGGGAGACTAGCGGGGGAGGTTATACGCAGTATTTT. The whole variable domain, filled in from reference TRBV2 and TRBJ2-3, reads EPEVTQTPSHQVTQMGQEVILRCVPISNHLYFYWYRQILGQKVEFLVSFYNNEISEKSEIFDDQFSVERPDGSNFTLKIRSTKLEDSAMYFCASRETSGGGYTQYFGPGTRLTVL.

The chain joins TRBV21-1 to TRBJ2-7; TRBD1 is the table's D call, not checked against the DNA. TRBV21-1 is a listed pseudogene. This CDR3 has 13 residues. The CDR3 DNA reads TGTGCCAGCAGCGGGGAAGGGGTTCTCGAGCAGTACGTC. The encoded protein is CASSGEGVLEQYV.

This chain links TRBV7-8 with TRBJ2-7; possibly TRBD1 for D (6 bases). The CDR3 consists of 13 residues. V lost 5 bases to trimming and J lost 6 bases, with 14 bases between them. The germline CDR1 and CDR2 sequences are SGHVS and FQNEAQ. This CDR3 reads CASSRTEACEQYV. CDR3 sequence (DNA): TGTGCCAGCAGCAGGACAGAAGCCTGCGAGCAGTACGTC.

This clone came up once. CDR3 in DNA: TGTGCCAGCAGCTTTGGTGCAGGGGTGGGGACAGATACGCAGTATTTT. This sequence encodes CASSFGAGVGTDTQYF. The chain has TRBV7-3 and TRBJ2-3, with D perhaps matching TRBD1 (6 bases). In germline, CDR1 is SGHTA, CDR2 FQGTGA. Trimming pared 3 bases from V and 3 bases from J, leaving 16 bases between. This CDR3 spans 16 amino acids.

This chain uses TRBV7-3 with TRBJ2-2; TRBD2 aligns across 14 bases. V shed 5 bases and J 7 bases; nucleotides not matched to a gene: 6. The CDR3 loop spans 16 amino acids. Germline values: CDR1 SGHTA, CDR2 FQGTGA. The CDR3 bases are TGTGCCAGCAGCCGATCCGGGACTAGCGGGGGCGGGGAGCTGTTTTTT. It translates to CASSRSGTSGGGELFF.

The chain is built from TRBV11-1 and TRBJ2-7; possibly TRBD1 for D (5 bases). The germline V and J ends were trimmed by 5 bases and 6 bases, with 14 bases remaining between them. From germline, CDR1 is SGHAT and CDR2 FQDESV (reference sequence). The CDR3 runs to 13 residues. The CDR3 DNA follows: TGTGCCAGCAGCCTTACTCAGGGAATCGAGCAGTACTTC. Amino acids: CASSLTQGIEQYF.

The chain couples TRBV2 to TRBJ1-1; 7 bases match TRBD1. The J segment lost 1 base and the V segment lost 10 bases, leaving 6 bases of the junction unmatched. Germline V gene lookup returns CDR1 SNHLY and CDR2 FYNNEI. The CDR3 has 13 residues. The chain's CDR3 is CANTGTANTEAFF. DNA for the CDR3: TGTGCCAACACCGGGACAGCGAACACTGAAGCTTTCTTT.

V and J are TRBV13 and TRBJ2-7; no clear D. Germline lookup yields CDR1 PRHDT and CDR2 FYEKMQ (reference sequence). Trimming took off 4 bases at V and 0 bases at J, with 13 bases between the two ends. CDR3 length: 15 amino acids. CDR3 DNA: TGTGCCAGCAGCTCAAATGGACCGAGCTCCTACGAGCAGTACGTC. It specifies CASSSNGPSSYEQYV.

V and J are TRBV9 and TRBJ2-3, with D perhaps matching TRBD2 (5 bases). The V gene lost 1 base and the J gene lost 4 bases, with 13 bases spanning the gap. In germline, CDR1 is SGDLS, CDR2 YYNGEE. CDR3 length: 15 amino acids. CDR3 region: CASSVLASVPDTQYF. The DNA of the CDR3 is TGTGCCAGCAGCGTACTAGCTTCCGTGCCAGATACGCAGTATTTT.

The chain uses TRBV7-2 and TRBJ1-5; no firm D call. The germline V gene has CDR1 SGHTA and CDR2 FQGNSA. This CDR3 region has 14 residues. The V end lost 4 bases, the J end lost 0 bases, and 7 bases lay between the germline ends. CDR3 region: CASSSDYSNQPQHF. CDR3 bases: TGTGCCAGCAGCTCAGACTATAGCAATCAGCCCCAGCATTTT.

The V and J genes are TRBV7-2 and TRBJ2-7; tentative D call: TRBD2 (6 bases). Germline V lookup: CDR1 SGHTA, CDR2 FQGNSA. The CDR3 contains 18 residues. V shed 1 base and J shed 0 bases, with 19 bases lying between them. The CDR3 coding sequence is TGTGCCAGCAGCTTAGATGGTCCCCCGGGGCGGGGCTCCTACGAGCAGTACTTC. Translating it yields CASSLDGPPGRGSYEQYF.

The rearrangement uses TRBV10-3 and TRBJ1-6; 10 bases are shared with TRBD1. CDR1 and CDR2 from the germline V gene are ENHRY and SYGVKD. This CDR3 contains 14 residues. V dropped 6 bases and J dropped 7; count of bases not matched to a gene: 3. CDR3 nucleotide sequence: TGTGCCATCAGGGGGACAGGGGACAATTCACCCCTCCACTTT. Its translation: CAIRGTGDNSPLHF.

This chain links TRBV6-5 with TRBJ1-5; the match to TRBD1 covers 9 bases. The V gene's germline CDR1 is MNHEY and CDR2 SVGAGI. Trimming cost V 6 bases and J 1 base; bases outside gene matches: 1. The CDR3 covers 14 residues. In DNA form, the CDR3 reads TGTGCCAGCAGGACAGGGGGAAGCAATCAGCCCCAGCATTTT. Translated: CASRTGGSNQPQHF.

The CDR3 here is CASSPNRGAYNEQFF. The CDR3 DNA is TGCGCCAGCAGCCCCAACAGGGGGGCCTACAATGAGCAGTTCTTC. The genes are TRBV5-1 and TRBJ2-1, with 8 bases identical to TRBD1. There are 15 residues in the CDR3. The trim removed 4 bases at V and 2 bases at J, leaving 5 bases unmatched. In germline, CDR1 is SGHRS, CDR2 YFSETQ.

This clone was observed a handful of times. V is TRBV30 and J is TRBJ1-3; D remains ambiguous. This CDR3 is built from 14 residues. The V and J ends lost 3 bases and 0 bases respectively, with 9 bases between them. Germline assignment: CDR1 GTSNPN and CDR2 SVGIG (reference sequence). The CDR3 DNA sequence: TGTGCCTGGAGGGCCATAGGCTCTGGAAACACCATATATTTT. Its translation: CAWRAIGSGNTIYF.